This T cell receptor (beta chain) was obtained from a study of blood T cells in healthy people across ages. Trimming took off 8 bases at V and 3 bases at J, with 14 bases between the two ends. CDR3 length: 13 residues. Whole-study results and caveats: Roughly linearly, TCR beta diversity per million T cells fell as age increased.

Of note for this clonotype: Antigen: not known.

RNA extraction gave at least 5 micrograms of total RNA per sample. Primers used in a second PCR of roughly 6 to 11 cycles were a sample-barcoded 5' primer and a J-beta primer mix. Unique molecular identifiers of 12 random nucleotides labeled each cDNA. MiXCR was run by TCRdb on the 5' RACE reads, yielding one entry per CDR3 protein. The sample shows 1.5 million to 2 million distinct CDR3 sequences, about 28% of them seen only once. The J gene is TRBJ2-7, the V gene TRBV12-3 or TRBV12-4; no definite D call. Sequencing used blood. The TCR originated in a woman in her thirties in good health. The CDR3 reads CASRGVKGYEQYF. DNA of the CDR3: TGTGCCAGCCGCGGAGTAAAGGGCTACGAGCAGTACTTC.